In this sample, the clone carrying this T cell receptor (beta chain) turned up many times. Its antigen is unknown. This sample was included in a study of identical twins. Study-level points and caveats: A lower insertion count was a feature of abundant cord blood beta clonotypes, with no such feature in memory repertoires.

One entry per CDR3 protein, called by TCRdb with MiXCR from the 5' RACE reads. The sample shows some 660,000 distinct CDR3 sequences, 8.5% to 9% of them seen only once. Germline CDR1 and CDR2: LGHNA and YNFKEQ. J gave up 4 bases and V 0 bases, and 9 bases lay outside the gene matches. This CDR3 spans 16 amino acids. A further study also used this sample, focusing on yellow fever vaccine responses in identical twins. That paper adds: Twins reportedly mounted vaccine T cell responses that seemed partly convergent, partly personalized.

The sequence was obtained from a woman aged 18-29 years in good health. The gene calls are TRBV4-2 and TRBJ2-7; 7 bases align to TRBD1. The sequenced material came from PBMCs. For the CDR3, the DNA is TGTGCCAGCAGCCAAGATATAATGGGGACAGCGTACGAGCAGTACTTC. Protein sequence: CASSQDIMGTAYEQYF.